A single sample is the source of the 20 T cell receptor beta chains below, sequenced in a study of spatial heterogeneity in lung cancer. Time point specified: sample taken at primary tumor resection. Study-level results: Counts of expanded alpha and beta TCRs within tumors tracked the tumor nonsynonymous mutation count.

TCRdb reprocessed the 5' RACE reads with MiXCR, giving one entry per CDR3 protein. The data contain more than 3,000 distinct CDR3 sequences, approximately 10% of them singletons. Antigens of these TCRs are unknown. Sequences were derived from lung tumor tissue, sampled at surgery. The receptors were sampled from a male donor with early-stage non-small cell lung cancer.

This clonotype was observed many times. V and J are TRBV20-1 and TRBJ2-7; 11 positions match TRBD1. Germline trimming cut 4 bases from V and 0 bases from J; bases unmatched to any gene: 2. This CDR3 contains 14 residues. Looked up from germline, CDR1 is DFQATT and CDR2 is SNEGSKA (reference sequence). The CDR3 coding sequence is TGCAGTGCTATAGGACAGGGGGCCTCCTACGAGCAGTACTTC. Its translation: CSAIGQGASYEQYF.

This clonotype was picked up a small number of times. This chain uses TRBV5-4 with TRBJ2-1; 13 nucleotides match TRBD2. CDR1 and CDR2 (germline): SGHNT, YYREEE (reference sequence). The length of the CDR3 is 16 residues. Trimming at V came to 2 bases and at J to 6 bases, leaving 5 bases not matched to a gene. CDR3 region: CASSLTSGRAGNEQFF. The DNA of the CDR3 is TGTGCCAGCAGCTTAACTAGCGGGAGGGCGGGCAATGAGCAGTTCTTC.

Sample share makes this clonotype medium-sized (0.01 to 0.1%). This chain joins TRBV3-2 and TRBJ2-1; the D call of TRBD1 is as the table states it, not checked on the DNA. TRBV3-2 has pseudogene status. This CDR3 is built from 16 residues. The CDR3 spells CASSQLQGARNNEQFF. The CDR3 DNA is TGTGCCAGCAGCCAACTACAGGGGGCGCGAAACAATGAGCAGTTCTTC.

Notes on this clonotype: A much larger clonotype is one base distant, so this may be a read error. V is TRBV24-1 and J is TRBJ2-1; 9 bases match TRBD1. This CDR3 spans 15 amino acids. From germline, CDR1 is KGHDR and CDR2 SFDVKD. The chain's CDR3 is CTTSARDRVYNEQFF. In DNA form, the CDR3 reads TGTACCACCAGTGCCCGGGACAGGGTGTACAATGAGCAGTTCTTC.

In this sample, this clonotype turned up many times. The CDR3 loop reads CSAARGDRGNTEAFF. DNA for the CDR3: TGCAGTGCTGCCCGGGGGGACAGGGGGAACACTGAAGCTTTCTTT. The chain combines TRBV20-1 with TRBJ1-1, with TRBD1 matching over 10 bases. V lost 5 bases and J lost 1; bases outside the gene matches: 7. Per the germline V gene, CDR1 is DFQATT and CDR2 is SNEGSKA (reference sequence). This CDR3 is built from 15 residues.

In its sample, this clonotype was seen many times. This chain links TRBV29-1 with TRBJ1-1, with 7 bases that match TRBD1. With 7 bases clipped from V and 8 bases from J, the junction kept 4 bases outside the gene matches. The CDR3 contains 10 residues. Germline loops: CDR1 SQVTM, CDR2 ANQGSEA. CDR3: CSAQTGEAFF. The DNA for the CDR3 is TGCAGCGCCCAGACAGGGGAAGCTTTCTTT. Filled out from reference TRBV29-1 and TRBJ1-1, the complete variable domain reads SAVISQKPSRDICQRGTSLTIQCQVDSQVTMMFWYRQQPGQSLTLIATANQGSEATYESGFVIDKFPISRPNLTFSTLTVSNMSPEDSSIYLCSAQTGEAFFGQGTRLTVV.

This clonotype was picked up many times. This chain uses TRBV6-2 or TRBV6-3 with TRBJ2-1; tentatively, D is TRBD1 (6 bases). V was shortened by 2 bases and J by 8 bases, with 13 bases between the two germline ends. The CDR3 covers 14 residues. In germline, CDR1 is MNHEY, CDR2 SVGEGT. The CDR3 spells CASSYQGRLDEQFF. The CDR3 DNA reads TGTGCCAGCAGTTACCAGGGGCGCCTTGATGAGCAGTTCTTC.

This clonotype came up many times. The chain joins TRBV6-1 to TRBJ2-1, with 8 bases fitting TRBD1. V lost 4 bases to trimming and J lost 4 bases; unmatched junction nucleotides: 6. This CDR3 has 15 residues. From germline, CDR1 is MNHNS and CDR2 SASEGT. This CDR3 is CASSGQGRNYNEQFF. DNA for the CDR3: TGTGCCAGCAGTGGACAGGGGCGGAATTACAATGAGCAGTTCTTC.

This clonotype appeared a few times. The chain combines TRBV28 with TRBJ1-2; no definite D call. Trimming left V 8 bases short and J 5 bases short, with 9 bases between. The CDR3 loop spans 11 amino acids. CDR1 MDHEN and CDR2 SYDVKM come from the germline V gene. CDR3 DNA sequence: TGTGCCAGCGGGGTGCGGTATGGCTACACCTTC. Translated: CASGVRYGYTF.

This clonotype occurred many times. This chain links TRBV9 with TRBJ2-7; no clear D. CDR3 size: 14 residues. Between the trimmed V and J ends, which lost 0 bases and 4 bases, there was a span of 11 bases. CDR1 is SGDLS, CDR2 YYNGEE, per germline. The DNA for the CDR3 is TGTGCCAGCAGCGTAGAAGAGTCGAGGTACGAGCAGTACTTC. Translating gives CASSVEESRYEQYF.

On this clonotype: A much larger clone lies a single base off, so this may be a read error. The gene calls are TRBV11-3 and TRBJ2-1, with 9 bases fitting TRBD1. Trimming cost V 1 base and J 7 bases; bases outside gene matches: 8. In germline, CDR1 is SGHNT, CDR2 YENEEA. CDR3 length: 16 amino acids. The CDR3 region has the DNA TGTGCCAGCAGCTTAGTCGGGACAGGGAATAGGAATGAGCAGTTCTTC. Protein: CASSLVGTGNRNEQFF.

As for this clonotype: This sequence may be a read error, since a much larger clone differs from it by one base. The chain employs TRBV7-2 and TRBJ1-4; 7 bases map to TRBD1. The V gene end was trimmed by 5 bases and the J gene end by 6 bases; junction bases not matched to a gene: 6. In germline, CDR1 is SGHTA, CDR2 FQGNSA. The CDR3 length is 14 residues. The CDR3 is CASSPDRSDEKLFF. CDR3 nucleotide sequence: TGTGCCAGCAGCCCGGACAGGAGTGATGAAAAACTGTTTTTT.

This clonotype was counted many times. The rearrangement uses TRBV12-3 or TRBV12-4 and TRBJ1-4, with TRBD1 matching over 10 bases. With 4 bases clipped from V and 7 bases from J, the junction kept 15 bases outside the gene matches. This CDR3 has 18 amino acids. The CDR3 loop reads CASSSLPGTGAISEKLFF. DNA of the CDR3: TGTGCCAGCAGTTCCCTACCCGGGACAGGGGCGATTAGTGAAAAACTGTTTTTT.

This clonotype was found many times. This chain uses TRBV18 with TRBJ2-1, with D tentatively TRBD1 (5 bases). This CDR3 contains 15 residues. In germline, CDR1 is KGHSH, CDR2 LQKENI. The V and J ends lost 4 bases and 5 bases respectively, with 15 bases between them. Written as DNA, the CDR3 is TGTGCCAGCTCACGGACGCCTGAAGGGGACAATGAGCAGTTCTTC. Amino acid sequence: CASSRTPEGDNEQFF.

This clonotype is medium-sized (0.01 to 0.1%) by share. Here the CDR3 DNA reads TGTGCCAGCAGTTACTCCCTTTGGGAAAGGACAGGGGAATCCTACGAGCAGTACTTC. Translation: CASSYSLWERTGESYEQYF. The J gene is TRBJ2-7, the V gene TRBV6-2 or TRBV6-3; 9 nucleotides align to TRBD1. The CDR3 contains 19 residues. The germline V gene encodes CDR1 MNHEY and CDR2 SVGEGT. After removal of 0 bases from V and 1 base from J, the junction contained 13 bases not matched to a gene.

There are a few counts of this clonotype. The rearrangement uses TRBV12-3 or TRBV12-4 and TRBJ1-5, with 7 bases aligning to TRBD1. This CDR3 has 14 amino acids. V lost 6 bases and J lost 2; bases outside the gene matches: 4. The CDR3 region has the DNA TGTGCCAGCAGCCACACAGGGGGCAATCAGCCCCAGCATTTT. Translating it yields CASSHTGGNQPQHF.

The sample holds a few counts of this clonotype. The CDR3 nucleotides read TGTGCCAGCAGTTACTCGACTTCCTTAGGGGGACAGGGGTATAATTCACCCCTCCACTTT. It yields the protein CASSYSTSLGGQGYNSPLHF. This sequence joins TRBV6-5 and TRBJ1-6; 10 bases are a match to TRBD1. Germline CDR1 MNHEY, CDR2 SVGAGI. The V segment lost 0 bases and the J segment 4 bases; nucleotides outside the gene matches: 12. CDR3 length equals 20 residues.

This clonotype was picked up many times. This chain uses TRBV28 with TRBJ2-1, with D perhaps given as TRBD1 or TRBD2 (6 bases each). CDR3 size: 15 residues. Germline CDR1 MDHEN, CDR2 SYDVKM. Between the trimmed V and J ends, which lost 0 bases and 7 bases, there was a span of 13 bases. This CDR3 is CASSLWGHRGNEQFF. The CDR3 DNA reads as TGTGCCAGCAGTTTATGGGGACACCGGGGGAATGAGCAGTTCTTC. Drawing the rest from reference TRBV28 and TRBJ2-1, the complete variable domain is DVKVTQSSRYLVKRTGEKVFLECVQDMDHENMFWYRQDPGLGLRLIYFSYDVKMKEKGDIPEGYSVSREKKERFSLILESASTNQTSMYLCASSLWGHRGNEQFFGPGTRLTVL.

This clonotype counts as hyperexpanded. V is TRBV11-2 and J is TRBJ2-3; D perhaps matches TRBD2 (5 bases). CDR1 and CDR2 (germline): SGHAT, FQNNGV. The CDR3 runs to 16 residues. Trimming shortened V by 0 bases and J by 2 bases, and 12 bases separated the two germline ends. CDR3 DNA: TGTGCCAGCAGCTTAGAGCTAGCTGGAACCACAGATACGCAGTATTTT. This codes for CASSLELAGTTDTQYF.

This clonotype has a handful of counts. The rearrangement links TRBV27 to TRBJ1-1; 12 nucleotides align to TRBD1. The CDR3 runs to 15 residues. V dropped 5 bases and J dropped 5; count of bases not matched to a gene: 6. CDR1 and CDR2 (germline): MNHEY, SMNVEV (reference sequence). The CDR3 region is CASSLRDRGLTEAFF. The CDR3, as DNA: TGTGCCAGCAGTCTAAGGGACAGGGGGCTTACTGAAGCTTTCTTT.